This T cell receptor (beta chain) was documented in a study of blood T cell repertoires in COVID-19. The germline gives CDR1 SGHRS, CDR2 YFSETQ. This CDR3 comprises 15 residues. Trimming took 1 base from V and 1 from J, leaving 11 bases between them. Everyone who took part was roughly 18 to 89 years old, and they came from 24 US areas. Clinical history reported by participants formed the basis on which cohorts were assigned. The method was immunoSEQ multiplex PCR; TCRdb's version includes in-frame clones alone and lacks a portion of them. The sample lists 150,000 to 200,000 clones; under 90% were seen once.

The source is a woman aged 60 to 75 who had recovered from COVID-19. Sequencing used PBMCs or T cells enriched from blood (not recorded which). V gene TRBV5-1 combines with J gene TRBJ1-1; possible D gene TRBD1, 6 bases. The CDR3 DNA is TGCGCCAGCAGCTTGTCTGGACAGAAGAACACTGAAGCTTTCTTT. Encoded protein: CASSLSGQKNTEAFF.